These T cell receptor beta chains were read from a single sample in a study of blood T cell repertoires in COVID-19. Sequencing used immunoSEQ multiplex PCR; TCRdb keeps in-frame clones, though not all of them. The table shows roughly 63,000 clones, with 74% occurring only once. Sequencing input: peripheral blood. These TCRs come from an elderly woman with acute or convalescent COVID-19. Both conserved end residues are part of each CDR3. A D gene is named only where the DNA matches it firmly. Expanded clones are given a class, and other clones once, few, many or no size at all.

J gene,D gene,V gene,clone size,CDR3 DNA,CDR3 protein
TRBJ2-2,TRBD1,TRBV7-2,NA,TGTGCCAGCAGCTTAGCGAGACAGGGAGCCACCGGGGAGCTGTTTTTT,CASSLARQGATGELFF
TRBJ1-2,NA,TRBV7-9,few,TGTGCCAGCAGCTTAGGAGGTGTGGGAGGCTATGGCTACACCTTC,CASSLGGVGGYGYTF
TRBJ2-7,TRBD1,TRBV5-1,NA,TGCGCCAGCAGCTGGGGACAGGGGACCTCCTACGAGCAGTACTTC,CASSWGQGTSYEQYF
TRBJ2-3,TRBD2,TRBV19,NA,TGTGCCAGTAGCAGAACCGGGACTAGCGGGAGTCTAGCAGATACGCAGTATTTT,CASSRTGTSGSLADTQYF
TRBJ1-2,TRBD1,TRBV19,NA,TGTGCCAGTAGTATAGAGGGACAGCAAAACTACGGCTACACCTTC,CASSIEGQQNYGYTF
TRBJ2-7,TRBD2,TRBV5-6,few,TGTGCCAGCAGCAGACTAGCGGGTGGAACCTACGAGCAGTACTTC,CASSRLAGGTYEQYF
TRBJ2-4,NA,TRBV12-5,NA,TGTGCTAGTGGTACCACTCCGGGACAACTAGAAGAAAACATTCAGTACTTC,CASGTTPGQLEENIQYF
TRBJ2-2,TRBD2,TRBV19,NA,TGTGCCAGTACCTATAGCGGGAGAAGGGTCGGGGAGCTGTTTTTT,CASTYSGRRVGELFF
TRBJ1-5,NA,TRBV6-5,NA,TGTGCCAGCAGTTTGAACAGGCGTCTCAATCAGCCCCAGCATTTT,CASSLNRRLNQPQHF
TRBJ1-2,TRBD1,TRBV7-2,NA,TGTGCCAGCAGCCCCGGGACAGACTATGGCTACACCTTC,CASSPGTDYGYTF
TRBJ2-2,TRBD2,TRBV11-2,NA,TGTGCCAGCAGCCAAGGGAGGGAGGAGCTGTTTTTT,CASSQGREELFF
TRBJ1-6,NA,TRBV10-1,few,TGCGCCAGCAGTGAGTCGAAGGACAGCTATAATTCACCCCTCCACTTT,CASSESKDSYNSPLHF
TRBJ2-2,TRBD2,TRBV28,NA,TGTGCCAGCAGTCGACTAGCGGGAGGTCGGGAGCTGTTTTTT,CASSRLAGGRELFF
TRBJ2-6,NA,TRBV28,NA,TGTGCCAGCAGTCTATTCGGACGGGGCTCTGGGGCCAACGTCCTGACTTTC,CASSLFGRGSGANVLTF
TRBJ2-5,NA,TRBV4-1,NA,TGCGCCAGCACCCCGACGGAAGGAGTTTGGGAGACCCAGTACTTC,CASTPTEGVWETQYF
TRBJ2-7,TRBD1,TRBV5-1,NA,TGCGCCAGCAGCTTGGGTCCCGGGACAGGCGACTACGAGCAGTACTTC,CASSLGPGTGDYEQYF
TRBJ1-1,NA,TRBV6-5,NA,TGTGCCAGCAGTTACCGAGGGCGGAAGGCTGAAGCTTTCTTT,CASSYRGRKAEAFF
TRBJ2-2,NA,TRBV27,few,TGTGCCAGCAGTTTGCCGACAGGGGAGCTGTTTTTT,CASSLPTGELFF
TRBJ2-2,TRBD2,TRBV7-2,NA,TGTGCCAGCAGCTGGCGGGCGGGAGCCTACACCGGGGAGCTGTTTTTT,CASSWRAGAYTGELFF
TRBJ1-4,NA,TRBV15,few,TGTGCCACCAGCAGAGATAGGGGCGGAATAAATGAAAAACTGTTTTTT,CATSRDRGGINEKLFF
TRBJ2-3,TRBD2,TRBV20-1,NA,TGCAGTGCTAGTGTCTCCGGGAGGAGGACAGATACGCAGTATTTT,CSASVSGRRTDTQYF
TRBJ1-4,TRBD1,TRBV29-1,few,TGCAGCGCATGGGACAGCCTTAATGAAAAACTGTTTTTT,CSAWDSLNEKLFF
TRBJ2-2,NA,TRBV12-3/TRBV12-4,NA,TGTGCCAGCACCGTACTGACTGGCGGGGAGCTGTTTTTT,CASTVLTGGELFF
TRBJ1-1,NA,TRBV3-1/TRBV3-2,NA,TGTGCCAGCAGCCACGGGAGCTGGAACACTGAAGCTTTCTTT,CASSHGSWNTEAFF
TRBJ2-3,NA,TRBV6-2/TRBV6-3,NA,TGTGCCAGCAGTTACGGACAGCACACAGATACGCAGTATTTT,CASSYGQHTDTQYF